The clone carrying this T cell receptor beta chain was found once. Antigen: not known. Sequenced by immunoSEQ multiplex PCR; TCRdb stores in-frame clones only, minus some. The data show some 150,000 clones, around nine tenths seen once. This entry belongs to a study of T cell responses to AZD1222 COVID-19 vaccine. Pooling was applied to second doses at about 4 or about 12 weeks. Regarding the study as a whole: Repertoires were obtained solely post-peak T cell response. Two AZD1222 doses significantly raised spike-specific TCR breadth and depth over controls. The number of AZD1222 recipients seropositive at baseline was only five to seven.

Germline V lookup: CDR1 MNHEY, CDR2 SVGAGI. With 2 bases removed from V and 10 bases from J, the gap between germline ends came to 20 bases. The CDR3 consists of 16 residues. The chain couples TRBV6-5 to TRBJ1-4; D uncertain. This clonotype originated in an adult who received the AZD1222 COVID-19 vaccine. The source material was peripheral blood, sampled 28 days after the second AZD1222 dose. The CDR3 here is CASSYGEVGGPGKLFF. CDR3 coding DNA: TGTGCCAGCAGTTACGGGGAGGTGGGAGGCCCTGGAAAACTGTTTTTT.